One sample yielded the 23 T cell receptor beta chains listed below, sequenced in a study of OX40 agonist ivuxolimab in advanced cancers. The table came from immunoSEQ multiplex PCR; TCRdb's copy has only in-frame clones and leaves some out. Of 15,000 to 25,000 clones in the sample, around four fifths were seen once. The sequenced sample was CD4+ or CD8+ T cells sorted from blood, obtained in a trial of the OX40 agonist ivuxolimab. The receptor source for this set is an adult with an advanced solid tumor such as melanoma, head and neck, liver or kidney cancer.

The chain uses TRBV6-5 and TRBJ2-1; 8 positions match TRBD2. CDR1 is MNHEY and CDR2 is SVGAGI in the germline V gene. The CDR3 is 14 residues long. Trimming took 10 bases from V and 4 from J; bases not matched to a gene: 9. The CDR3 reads CATGLRGRYNEQFF. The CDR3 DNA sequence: TGTGCCACAGGGTTGCGCGGGAGGTACAATGAGCAGTTCTTC.

The CDR3 loop is CASSLTRPETQYF. CDR3 sequence (DNA): TGTGCCAGCAGTTTAACACGGCCTGAGACCCAGTACTTC. The chain joins TRBV6-5 to TRBJ2-5; D call uncertain. The length of the CDR3 is 13 residues. Germline CDR1 and CDR2: MNHEY and SVGAGI. Between the trimmed V and J ends, which lost 4 bases and 5 bases, there was a span of 11 bases.

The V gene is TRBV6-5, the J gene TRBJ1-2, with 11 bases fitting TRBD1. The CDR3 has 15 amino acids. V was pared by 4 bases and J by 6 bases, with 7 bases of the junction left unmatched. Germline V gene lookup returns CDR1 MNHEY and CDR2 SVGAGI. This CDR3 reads CASSLTGTGGNGYTF. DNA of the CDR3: TGTGCCAGCAGTTTAACCGGGACAGGGGGGAATGGCTACACCTTC.

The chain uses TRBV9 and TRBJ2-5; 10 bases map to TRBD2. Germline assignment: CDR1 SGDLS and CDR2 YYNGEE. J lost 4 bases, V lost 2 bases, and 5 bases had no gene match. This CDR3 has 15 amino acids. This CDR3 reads CASSVSGRGGETQYF. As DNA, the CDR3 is TGTGCCAGCAGCGTGAGCGGGAGGGGGGGAGAGACCCAGTACTTC.

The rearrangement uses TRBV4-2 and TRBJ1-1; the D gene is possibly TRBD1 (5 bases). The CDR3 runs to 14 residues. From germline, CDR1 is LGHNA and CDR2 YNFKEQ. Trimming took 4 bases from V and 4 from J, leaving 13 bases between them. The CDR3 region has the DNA TGTGCCAGCAGCCCCCGCCCGGGACCCACTGAAGCTTTCTTT. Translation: CASSPRPGPTEAFF.

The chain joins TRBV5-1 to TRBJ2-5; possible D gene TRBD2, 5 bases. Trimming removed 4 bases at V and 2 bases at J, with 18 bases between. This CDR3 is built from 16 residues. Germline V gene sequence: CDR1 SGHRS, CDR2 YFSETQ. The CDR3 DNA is TGCGCCAGCAGCAACACCTTGCAAGCGGCGCAAGAGACCCAGTACTTC. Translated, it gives CASSNTLQAAQETQYF. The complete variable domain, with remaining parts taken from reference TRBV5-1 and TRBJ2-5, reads KAGVTQTPRYLIKTRGQQVTLSCSPISGHRSVSWYQQTPGQGLQFLFEYFSETQRNKGNFPGRFSGRQFSNSRSEMNVSTLELGDSALYLCASSNTLQAAQETQYFGPGTRLLVL.

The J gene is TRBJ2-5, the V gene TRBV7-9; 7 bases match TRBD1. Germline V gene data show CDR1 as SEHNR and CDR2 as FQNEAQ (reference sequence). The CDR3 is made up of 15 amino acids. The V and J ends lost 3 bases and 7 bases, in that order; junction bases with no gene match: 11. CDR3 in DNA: TGTGCCAGCAGCTTTCCCCAGGGGGATGTAAGGACCCAGTACTTC. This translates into CASSFPQGDVRTQYF.

CDR3 DNA: TGTGCCAGCAGTCCAAAACAGGGCCTGAACACTGAAGCTTTCTTT. Encoded protein: CASSPKQGLNTEAFF. The chain employs TRBV28 and TRBJ1-1; D possibly corresponds to TRBD1 (6 bases). Germline lookup yields CDR1 MDHEN and CDR2 SYDVKM. V lost 5 bases, J lost 0 bases, and 13 bases lay in between. The CDR3 has 15 residues.

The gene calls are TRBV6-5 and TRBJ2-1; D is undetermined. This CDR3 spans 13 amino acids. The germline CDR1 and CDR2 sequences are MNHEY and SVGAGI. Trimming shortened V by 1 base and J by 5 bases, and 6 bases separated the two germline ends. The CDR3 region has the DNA TGTGCCAGCAGTTACTTAGGGAACAATGAGCAGTTCTTC. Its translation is CASSYLGNNEQFF.

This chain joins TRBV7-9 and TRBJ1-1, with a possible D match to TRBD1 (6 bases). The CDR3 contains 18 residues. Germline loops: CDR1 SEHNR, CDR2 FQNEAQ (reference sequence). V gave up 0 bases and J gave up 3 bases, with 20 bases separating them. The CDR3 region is CASSLASYLQGRDTEAFF. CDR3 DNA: TGTGCCAGCAGCTTAGCGTCATACTTGCAGGGGAGGGACACTGAAGCTTTCTTT. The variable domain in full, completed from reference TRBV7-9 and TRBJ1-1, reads DTGVSQNPRHKITKRGQNVTFRCDPISEHNRLYWYRQTLGQGPEFLTYFQNEAQLEKSRLLSDRFSAERPKGSFSTLEIQRTEQGDSAMYLCASSLASYLQGRDTEAFFGQGTRLTVV.

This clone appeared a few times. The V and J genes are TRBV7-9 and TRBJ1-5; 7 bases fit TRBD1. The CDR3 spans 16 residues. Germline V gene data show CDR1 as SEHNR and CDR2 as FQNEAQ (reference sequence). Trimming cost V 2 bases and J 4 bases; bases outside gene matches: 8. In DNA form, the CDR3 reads TGTGCCAGCAGCTTAACCCGCACAGGGGCTAATCAGCCCCAGCATTTT. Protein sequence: CASSLTRTGANQPQHF.

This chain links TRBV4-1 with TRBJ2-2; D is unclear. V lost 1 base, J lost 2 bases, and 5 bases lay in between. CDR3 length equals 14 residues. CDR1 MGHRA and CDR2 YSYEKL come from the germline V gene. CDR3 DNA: TGCGCCAGCAGCCAAGGACCCAACACCGGGGAGCTGTTTTTT. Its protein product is CASSQGPNTGELFF.

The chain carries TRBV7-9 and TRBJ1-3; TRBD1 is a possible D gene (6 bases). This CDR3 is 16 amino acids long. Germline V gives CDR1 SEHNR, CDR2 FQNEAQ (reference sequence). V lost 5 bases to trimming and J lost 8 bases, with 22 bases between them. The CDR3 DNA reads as TGTGCCAGCAGCCCAGCGGGGGCAGGGTACGGACACACCATATATTTT. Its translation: CASSPAGAGYGHTIYF.

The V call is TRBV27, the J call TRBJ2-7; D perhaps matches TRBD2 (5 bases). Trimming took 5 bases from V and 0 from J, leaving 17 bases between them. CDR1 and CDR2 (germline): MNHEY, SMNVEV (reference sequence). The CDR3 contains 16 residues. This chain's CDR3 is CASSPLRGMSSYEQYF. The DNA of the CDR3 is TGTGCCAGCAGTCCCCTTCGAGGGATGAGCTCCTACGAGCAGTACTTC.

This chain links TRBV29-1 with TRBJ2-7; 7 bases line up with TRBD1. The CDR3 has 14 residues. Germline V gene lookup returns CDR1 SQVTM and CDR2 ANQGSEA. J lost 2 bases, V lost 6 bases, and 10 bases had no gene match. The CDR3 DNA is TGCAGCGTCGTTGGACAGGAAACAACCTACGAGCAGTACTTC. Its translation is CSVVGQETTYEQYF.

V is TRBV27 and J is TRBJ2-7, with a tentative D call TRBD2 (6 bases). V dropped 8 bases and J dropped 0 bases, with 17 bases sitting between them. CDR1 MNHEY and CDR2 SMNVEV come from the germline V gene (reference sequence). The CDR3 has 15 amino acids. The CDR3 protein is CASSTGTLSSYEQYF. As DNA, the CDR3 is TGTGCCAGCTCAACCGGGACTCTAAGCTCCTACGAGCAGTACTTC.

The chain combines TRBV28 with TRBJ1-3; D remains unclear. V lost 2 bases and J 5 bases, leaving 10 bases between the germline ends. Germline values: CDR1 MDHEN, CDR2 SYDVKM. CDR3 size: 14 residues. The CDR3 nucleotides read TGTGCCAGCAGTTTAGTTGGGTTTAGAAACACCATATATTTT. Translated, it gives CASSLVGFRNTIYF.

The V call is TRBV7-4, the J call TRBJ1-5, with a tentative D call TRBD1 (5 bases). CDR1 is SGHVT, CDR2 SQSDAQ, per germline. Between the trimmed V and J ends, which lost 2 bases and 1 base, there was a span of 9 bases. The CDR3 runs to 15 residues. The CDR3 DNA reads TGTGCCAGCAGCTTATGGGGGGAGAGCAATCAGCCCCAGCATTTT. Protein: CASSLWGESNQPQHF.

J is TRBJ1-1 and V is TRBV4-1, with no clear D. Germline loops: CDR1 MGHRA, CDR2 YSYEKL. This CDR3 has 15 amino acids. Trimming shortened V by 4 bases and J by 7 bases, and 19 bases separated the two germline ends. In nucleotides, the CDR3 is TGCGCCAGCAGCCCACTAGGCGGCCTAAAACGTGAAGCTTTCTTT. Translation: CASSPLGGLKREAFF.

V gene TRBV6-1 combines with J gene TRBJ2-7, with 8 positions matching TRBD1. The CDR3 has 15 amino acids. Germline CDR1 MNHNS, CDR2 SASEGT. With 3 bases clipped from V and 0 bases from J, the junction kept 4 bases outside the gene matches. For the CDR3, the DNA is TGTGCCAGCAGTGAGGCTACAGGGGGCTCCTACGAGCAGTACTTC. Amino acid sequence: CASSEATGGSYEQYF.

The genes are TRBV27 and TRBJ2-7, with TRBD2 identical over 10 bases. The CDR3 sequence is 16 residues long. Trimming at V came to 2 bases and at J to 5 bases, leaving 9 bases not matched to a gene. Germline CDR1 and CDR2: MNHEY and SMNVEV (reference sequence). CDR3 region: CASSLGVAGGHDEQYF. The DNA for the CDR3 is TGTGCCAGCAGTTTAGGGGTAGCGGGAGGCCACGACGAGCAGTACTTC.

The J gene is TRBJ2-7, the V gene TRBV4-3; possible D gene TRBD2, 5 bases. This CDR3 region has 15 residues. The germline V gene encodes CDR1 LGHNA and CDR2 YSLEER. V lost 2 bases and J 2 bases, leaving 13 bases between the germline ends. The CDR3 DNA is TGCGCCAGCAGCCAATCCTTGCGGGTGACCTACGAGCAGTACTTC. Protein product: CASSQSLRVTYEQYF.

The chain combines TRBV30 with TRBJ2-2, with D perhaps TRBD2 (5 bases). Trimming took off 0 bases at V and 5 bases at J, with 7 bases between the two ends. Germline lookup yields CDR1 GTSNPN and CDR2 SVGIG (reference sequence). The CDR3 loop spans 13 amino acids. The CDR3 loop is CAWSVRGTGELFF. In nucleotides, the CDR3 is TGTGCCTGGAGTGTTCGGGGAACCGGGGAGCTGTTTTTT.